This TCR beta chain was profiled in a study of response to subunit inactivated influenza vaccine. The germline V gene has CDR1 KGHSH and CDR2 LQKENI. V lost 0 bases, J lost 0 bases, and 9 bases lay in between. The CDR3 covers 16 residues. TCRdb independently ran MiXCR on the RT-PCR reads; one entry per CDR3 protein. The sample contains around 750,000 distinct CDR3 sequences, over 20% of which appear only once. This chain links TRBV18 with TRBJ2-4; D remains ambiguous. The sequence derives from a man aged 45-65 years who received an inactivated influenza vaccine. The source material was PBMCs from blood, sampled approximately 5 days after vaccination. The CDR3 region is CASSPPVGLAKNIQYF. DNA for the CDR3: TGTGCCAGCTCACCACCGGTCGGTCTAGCCAAAAACATTCAGTACTTC. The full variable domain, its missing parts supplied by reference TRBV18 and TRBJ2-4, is NAGVMQNPRHLVRRRGQEARLRCSPMKGHSHVYWYRQLPEEGLKFMVYLQKENIIDESGMPKERFSAEFPKEGPSILRIQQVVRGDSAAYFCASSPPVGLAKNIQYFGAGTRLSVL.